These T cell receptor beta chains were read from a single sample in a study of cytomegalovirus exposure and HLA in healthy donors. Profiling relied on immunoSEQ multiplex PCR, and the TCRdb table lists in-frame clones only, not all of them. This sample has about 190,000 clones; approximately 88% occur once, and the top ten carry roughly 7%. The sample consisted of PBMCs. The receptors derive from a man aged 18-30 years in good health and CMV-seropositive. CDR3s include the opening cysteine and the closing phenylalanine or tryptophan. The order of the fields is V gene, CDR3 protein.

TRBV19	CASKTSGTGNYEQYF
TRBV7-7	CASSPRDRRNTGELFF
TRBV5-8	CASSRGQGQVGQPQHF
TRBV4-3	CASSQELLIYEQYF
TRBV7-6	CASSLQGVGQPQHF
TRBV7-9	CASSKGTSGYNEQFF
TRBV10-3	CATSYGGGETQYF
TRBV5-4	CASSRDRTRGELFF
TRBV7-2	CASRTASGNTIYF
TRBV15	CATSRAAGTVDTIYF
TRBV18	CASSLSRVNEQFF
TRBV30	CAWSYQGNYGYTF
TRBV29-1	CSVSSRGTPYEQYF
TRBV29-1	CSVERDRNTEAFF
TRBV5-1	CASSLVASGSSYNEQFF
TRBV5-1	CASRIGEGRGTEAFF
TRBV5-1	CASMTGRNTGELFF
TRBV29-1	CSVAATGELFF
TRBV5-8	CASSPGGYQETQYF
TRBV2	CASTRAGRRDQTQYF
TRBV7-2	CASSLGQANTEAFF
TRBV19	CASSGRLAGKYEQYF
TRBV30	CAWSSIAGDTQYF
TRBV5-1	CASSLSSGSVQETQYF
TRBV27	CASSSTGGSGNQPQHF
TRBV7-9	CASSAGRSLEAFF
TRBV9	CASSVALGEAYEQYF
TRBV28	CASSGRDRGYGYTF
TRBV29-1	CSGTSGRLDTQYF
TRBV2	CASSGGTGVINIQYF
TRBV27	CASSDGNYGYTF
TRBV2	CASSEGLGVVEQYF
TRBV7-6	CASSLRSSVSQETQYF
TRBV27	CASSIVISGRNEQFF
TRBV9	CASSVAVGLGYTF
TRBV28	CASTTGGNTEAFF
TRBV28	CATGTGAYEQYF
TRBV29-1	CSVEGGTGGYEQYF
TRBV11-2	CASSLSAGQEPIYEQYF
TRBV16	CASSHDFSYNEQFF
TRBV5-6	CASSLVVRGLTEAFF
TRBV11-2	CASSFSEQYF
TRBV27	CASSPGTGGEPQHF
TRBV28	CASGGVRTDTQYF
TRBV6-5	CASRIGTGEQPQHF
TRBV6-4	CASSEGATAYGYTF
TRBV27	CASRDTDYNEQFF
TRBV5-6	CASSFPSGYNNEQFF
TRBV23-1	CASSQSGGGRGSAYEQYF
TRBV5-4	CASSLRGGGYEQYF
TRBV6-5	CASSTEDENIQYF
TRBV7-2	CASSLRDRDAFF
TRBV5-1	CASSSVGLSQETQYF
TRBV4-1	CASSQDGLAGGSETQYF